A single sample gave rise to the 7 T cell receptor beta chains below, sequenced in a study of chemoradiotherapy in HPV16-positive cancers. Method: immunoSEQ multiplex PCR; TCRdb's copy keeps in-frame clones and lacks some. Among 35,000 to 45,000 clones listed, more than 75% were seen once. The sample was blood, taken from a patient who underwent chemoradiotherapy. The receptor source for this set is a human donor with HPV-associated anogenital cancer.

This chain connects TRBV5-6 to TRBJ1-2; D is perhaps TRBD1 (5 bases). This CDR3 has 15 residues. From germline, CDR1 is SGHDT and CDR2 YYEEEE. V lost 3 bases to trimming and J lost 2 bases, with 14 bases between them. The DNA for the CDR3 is TGTGCCAGCAGCTCCCATCGGGGACTCAACTATGGCTACACCTTC. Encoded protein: CASSSHRGLNYGYTF. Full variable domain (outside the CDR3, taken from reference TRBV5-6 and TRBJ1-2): DAGVTQSPTHLIKTRGQQVTLRCSPKSGHDTVSWYQQALGQGPQFIFQYYEEEERQRGNFPDRFSGHQFPNYSSELNVNALLLGDSALYLCASSSHRGLNYGYTFGSGTRLTVV.

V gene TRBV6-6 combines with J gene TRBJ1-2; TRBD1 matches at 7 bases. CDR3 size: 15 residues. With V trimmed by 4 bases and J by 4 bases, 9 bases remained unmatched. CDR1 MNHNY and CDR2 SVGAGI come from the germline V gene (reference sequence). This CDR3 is CASSSYQEGAYGYTF. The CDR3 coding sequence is TGTGCCAGCAGTTCCTATCAGGAGGGGGCCTATGGCTACACCTTC.

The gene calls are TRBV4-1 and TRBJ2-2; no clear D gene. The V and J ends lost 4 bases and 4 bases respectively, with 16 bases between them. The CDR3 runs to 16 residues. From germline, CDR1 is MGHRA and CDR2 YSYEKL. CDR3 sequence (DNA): TGCGCCAGCAGCCGGCCGGGTGTGTCCGGCACCGGGGAGCTGTTTTTT. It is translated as CASSRPGVSGTGELFF.

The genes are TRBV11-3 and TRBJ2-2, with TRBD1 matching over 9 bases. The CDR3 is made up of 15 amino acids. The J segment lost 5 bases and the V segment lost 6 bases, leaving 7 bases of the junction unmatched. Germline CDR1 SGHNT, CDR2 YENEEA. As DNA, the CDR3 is TGTGCCAGCAGTTTTACAGGGGGCCAGACCGGGGAGCTGTTTTTT. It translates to CASSFTGGQTGELFF.

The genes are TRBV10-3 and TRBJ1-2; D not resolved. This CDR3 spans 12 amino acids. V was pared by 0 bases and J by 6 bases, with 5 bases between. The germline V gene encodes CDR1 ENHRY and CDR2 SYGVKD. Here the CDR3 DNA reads TGTGCCATCAGTGAGTCCGAAAATGGCTACACCTTC. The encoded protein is CAISESENGYTF.

The CDR3 bases are TGCAGCGTTGGTGAAGGGGGCACTGAAGCTTTCTTT. Protein product: CSVGEGGTEAFF. The V and J genes are TRBV29-1 and TRBJ1-1; tentative D call: TRBD1 (6 bases). The CDR3 length is 12 residues. Germline V CDR1 and CDR2: SQVTM, ANQGSEA. V was trimmed by 4 bases and J by 4 bases, leaving 10 bases between them.

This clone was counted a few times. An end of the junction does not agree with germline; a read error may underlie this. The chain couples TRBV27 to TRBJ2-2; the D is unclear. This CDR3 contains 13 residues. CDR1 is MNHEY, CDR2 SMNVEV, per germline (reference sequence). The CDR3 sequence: CASNLQNTGELFF. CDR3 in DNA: TGTGCCAGCAATTTACAGAACACCGGGGAGCTGTTTTTT.